Following are 29 T cell receptor beta chains from one sample sequenced in a study of blood T cell repertoires in COVID-19 (dated by TCRdb to 2020 to 2022). Libraries were made using the immunoSEQ multiplex PCR assay. This immuneACCESS table, as held by TCRdb, lists in-frame sequences with V and J called but not all clones. Of the missing ones, under half trace to an unresolved V gene in checked studies; the others have no known cause. The sample table shows hundreds of thousands of clones, and approximately 86% are seen once. The ten most abundant clones make up approximately 2% of the sample. The specimen was peripheral blood. These receptors were collected from a young woman who had recovered from COVID-19.

This chain connects TRBV7-9 to TRBJ2-7; perhaps TRBD2 as D (6 bases). The CDR3 has 15 amino acids. V lost 2 bases and J 3 bases, leaving 14 bases between the germline ends. The germline V gene encodes CDR1 SEHNR and CDR2 FQNEAQ (reference sequence). The CDR3 sequence: CASSLSEGRGYEQYF. DNA for the CDR3: TGTGCCAGCAGCTTATCGGAGGGACGCGGCTACGAGCAGTACTTC.

CDR3 sequence reads: CASSPQRLDRGNPDTQYF. The CDR3 region has the DNA TGTGCCAGCAGCCCCCAAAGGCTGGACAGGGGAAACCCAGATACGCAGTATTTT. The chain has TRBV14 and TRBJ2-3; 9 positions match TRBD1. The CDR3 length is 18 residues. V was clipped by 4 bases and J by 4 bases; unmatched bases: 15. Germline V gives CDR1 SGHDN, CDR2 FVKESK.

The chain employs TRBV21-1 and TRBJ2-7; whether TRBD1, the table's D call, matches the DNA was not checked. TRBV21-1 counts as a pseudogene. The CDR3 totals 14 residues. The chain's CDR3 is CASSKANRGHEQYF. CDR3 sequence (DNA): TGTGCCAGCAGCAAAGCGAACAGGGGCCACGAGCAGTACTTC.

Written as DNA, the CDR3 is TGTGCCAGCAGCTTTTCGACAGGGCTCCACGAGCAGTACTTC. The encoded protein is CASSFSTGLHEQYF. V and J are TRBV7-6 and TRBJ2-7; 7 nucleotides match TRBD1. V trimming: 3 bases; J trimming: 5 bases; junction bases outside the gene matches: 7. Germline CDR1 reads SGHVS; CDR2 reads FNYEAQ. The CDR3 is made up of 14 amino acids. Complete variable domain (other parts from reference TRBV7-6 and TRBJ2-7): GAGVSQSPRYKVTKRGQDVALRCDPISGHVSLYWYRQALGQGPEFLTYFNYEAQQDKSGLPNDRFSAERPEGSISTLTIQRTEQRDSAMYRCASSFSTGLHEQYFGPGTRLTVT.

This clone was recorded a few times. The chain links TRBV10-3 to TRBJ2-2, with D perhaps matching TRBD1 (5 bases). This CDR3 contains 13 residues. Germline lookup yields CDR1 ENHRY and CDR2 SYGVKD. The V end lost 8 bases, the J end lost 5 bases, and 12 bases lay between the germline ends. The chain's CDR3 is CAIGPSGTGELFF. CDR3 in DNA: TGTGCCATCGGGCCGTCAGGGACCGGGGAGCTGTTTTTT.

V is TRBV6-4 and J is TRBJ1-2, with 10 bases lining up with TRBD1. The CDR3 runs 17 residues. V shed 0 bases and J 5 bases; nucleotides not matched to a gene: 9. Germline loops: CDR1 MRHNA, CDR2 SNTAGT. The CDR3 region has the DNA TGTGCCAGCAGTGACTCGGGGGTGCCGGGACAGGGGTATGGCTACACCTTC. It yields the protein CASSDSGVPGQGYGYTF.

The chain links TRBV18 to TRBJ1-1; tentative D call: TRBD1 (6 bases). V was clipped by 3 bases and J by 4 bases, with 12 bases between them. Germline V gene data show CDR1 as KGHSH and CDR2 as LQKENI. The CDR3 spans 14 residues. The CDR3 sequence is CASSPLQGVTEAFF. In nucleotides, the CDR3 is TGTGCCAGCTCACCGTTACAGGGAGTCACTGAAGCTTTCTTT.

The chain recombines TRBV7-2 with TRBJ2-7; a possible D gene is TRBD2 (5 bases). The germline V and J ends were trimmed by 6 bases and 0 bases, with 6 bases remaining between them. Germline values: CDR1 SGHTA, CDR2 FQGNSA. The CDR3 covers 12 residues. The CDR3 loop is CASSSASYEQYF. The CDR3 region has the DNA TGTGCCAGCAGTAGCGCCTCCTACGAGCAGTACTTC. The full variable domain, with the rest looked up from reference TRBV7-2 and TRBJ2-7, is GAGVSQSPSNKVTEKGKDVELRCDPISGHTALYWYRQSLGQGLEFLIYFQGNSAPDKSGLPSDRFSAERTGGSVSTLTIQRTQQEDSAVYLCASSSASYEQYFGPGTRLTVT.

The chain links TRBV28 to TRBJ2-7; D gene uncertain. Germline V gene data show CDR1 as MDHEN and CDR2 as SYDVKM. Trimming removed 10 bases at V and 6 bases at J, with 10 bases between. There are 10 residues in the CDR3. The CDR3 sequence: CATRSGEQYF. The CDR3 nucleotides are TGTGCCACCCGATCGGGCGAGCAGTACTTC.

The genes are TRBV15 and TRBJ2-7, with 8 positions matching TRBD1. The CDR3 consists of 14 residues. CDR1 is LNHNV, CDR2 YYDKDF, per germline (reference sequence). V was clipped by 5 bases and J by 1 base; unmatched bases: 4. The CDR3 region is CATSLRTGSYEQYF. DNA of the CDR3: TGTGCCACCAGCTTAAGGACAGGGTCCTACGAGCAGTACTTC.

This clone has a single count. This rearrangement joins TRBV6-1 to TRBJ2-7; D possibly corresponds to TRBD2 (6 bases). From germline, CDR1 is MNHNS and CDR2 SASEGT. This CDR3 spans 16 amino acids. Trimming removed 2 bases from V and 5 bases from J, with 19 bases in between. CDR3 in DNA: TGTGCCAGCAGTGAACGTGCGGGGCCCAAGAACCACGAGCAGTACTTC. Amino acids: CASSERAGPKNHEQYF.

This clone was picked up one time. The chain joins TRBV30 to TRBJ2-7; a possible D gene is TRBD1 (5 bases). Germline lookup yields CDR1 GTSNPN and CDR2 SVGIG (reference sequence). The CDR3 totals 12 residues. V was shortened by 4 bases and J by 2 bases, with 9 bases between the two germline ends. The CDR3 region is CAWTDTTYEQYF. The CDR3 bases are TGTGCCTGGACGGACACCACCTACGAGCAGTACTTC.

V gene TRBV6-5 combines with J gene TRBJ2-1; D perhaps matches TRBD1 (5 bases). The CDR3 covers 15 residues. In germline, CDR1 is MNHEY, CDR2 SVGAGI. Trimming stripped 8 bases from V and 6 bases from J, with 20 bases between. The CDR3 nucleotides read TGTGCCAGCTATGGTTCCAGGGATCTAGGCAATGAGCAGTTCTTC. Amino acid sequence: CASYGSRDLGNEQFF.

The V call is TRBV5-4, the J call TRBJ2-2; tentative D call: TRBD2 (5 bases). Trimming took 0 bases from V and 6 from J, leaving 12 bases between them. CDR3 length: 15 amino acids. Germline V gives CDR1 SGHNT, CDR2 YYREEE (reference sequence). DNA for the CDR3: TGTGCCAGCAGCTTGGCCCGGGGTGCACCCGGGGAGCTGTTTTTT. Translated, it gives CASSLARGAPGELFF.

V and J are TRBV19 and TRBJ1-2; D might be TRBD1 (6 bases). The germline V gene encodes CDR1 LNHDA and CDR2 SQIVND (reference sequence). The CDR3 spans 16 residues. V was trimmed by 4 bases and J by 0 bases, leaving 15 bases between them. CDR3 amino acids: CASSTSTGLANYGYTF. CDR3 in DNA: TGTGCCAGTAGTACGTCGACAGGCCTAGCTAACTATGGCTACACCTTC.

This rearrangement joins TRBV6-5 to TRBJ2-3; 7 positions match TRBD2. J was trimmed by 1 base and V by 9 bases; bases with no gene match: 4. Per the germline V gene, CDR1 is MNHEY and CDR2 is SVGAGI. The CDR3 contains 13 residues. In DNA, the CDR3 is TGTGCCAGTAAACGGGGGGGCACAGATACGCAGTATTTT. This encodes CASKRGGTDTQYF.

The chain links TRBV18 to TRBJ1-1, with 8 nucleotides matching TRBD1. V shed 3 bases, J shed 7 bases, and the junction held 7 bases outside the gene matches. Germline V gives CDR1 KGHSH, CDR2 LQKENI. The length of the CDR3 is 14 residues. CDR3 protein: CASSPQTGEGEAFF. CDR3 DNA: TGTGCCAGCTCACCCCAGACAGGGGAAGGTGAAGCTTTCTTT.

A remark on this clone: One end of the junction is discordant with germline, which a read error may explain. V usage is TRBV7-7 and J usage is TRBJ2-7; 11 bases match TRBD1. The CDR3 runs to 15 residues. Germline lookup yields CDR1 SSHAT and CDR2 FNYEAQ (reference sequence). The CDR3 sequence is CASSPRTGGFYEQYF. The CDR3 DNA is TGTGCTAGCAGCCCACGGACAGGGGGCTTCTACGAGCAGTACTTC.

The chain employs TRBV27 and TRBJ2-5; D not resolved. The CDR3 sequence is 13 residues long. In germline, CDR1 is MNHEY, CDR2 SMNVEV (reference sequence). V gave up 3 bases and J gave up 7 bases, with 12 bases separating them. This chain's CDR3 is CASSFSGLRTQYF. The CDR3 DNA reads TGTGCCAGCAGTTTCTCCGGGTTGAGGACCCAGTACTTC.

The gene calls are TRBV5-4 and TRBJ2-5; a possible D gene is TRBD2 (6 bases). The V gene lost 5 bases and the J gene lost 1 base, with 12 bases spanning the gap. The CDR3 totals 14 residues. Germline-derived CDR1 and CDR2 are SGHNT and YYREEE (reference sequence). The DNA of the CDR3 is TGTGCCAGCAGGGGGGGTAGCCCCCAAGAGACCCAGTACTTC. Translation gives CASRGGSPQETQYF.

For this clone: At one boundary the junction diverges from the germline segment, which might be a read error. This rearrangement joins TRBV10-3 to TRBJ2-2, with D perhaps matching TRBD2 (5 bases). This CDR3 is 15 amino acids long. The V gene's germline CDR1 is ENHRY and CDR2 SYGVKD. CDR3 protein: CAISVIGPEHRGAVF. Here the CDR3 DNA reads TGTGCCATCAGTGTCATAGGACCCGAACACCGGGGAGCTGTTTTT.

J is TRBJ2-3 and V is TRBV24-1; 9 nucleotides agree with TRBD1. CDR1 KGHDR and CDR2 SFDVKD come from the germline V gene. J gave up 4 bases and V 3 bases, and 7 bases lay outside the gene matches. The CDR3 extends over 16 amino acids. The CDR3 coding sequence is TGTGCCACCAGTGATCCCGGGACAGGGAGACCAGATACGCAGTATTTT. This gives the protein CATSDPGTGRPDTQYF.

The genes are TRBV11-1 and TRBJ2-5, with D hard to call. Germline V gene data show CDR1 as SGHAT and CDR2 as FQDESV (reference sequence). Trimming removed 2 bases at V and 0 bases at J, with 4 bases between. This CDR3 comprises 13 residues. CDR3 region: CASSLTNQETQYF. For the CDR3, the DNA is TGTGCCAGCAGCTTAACAAACCAAGAGACCCAGTACTTC.

The chain employs TRBV28 and TRBJ1-1; no clear D gene. Trimming stripped 6 bases from V and 5 bases from J, with 7 bases between. The germline V gene encodes CDR1 MDHEN and CDR2 SYDVKM. The CDR3 has 11 amino acids. The DNA of the CDR3 is TGTGCCAGCAGCGGAGGGACTGAAGCTTTCTTT. This codes for CASSGGTEAFF.

The chain joins TRBV28 to TRBJ2-1, with 11 bases lining up with TRBD2. Trimming removed 2 bases from V and 8 bases from J; junction bases left unmatched: 5. Germline lookup yields CDR1 MDHEN and CDR2 SYDVKM. CDR3 length: 15 amino acids. The CDR3 here is CASSLAGTSGHEQFF. CDR3 bases: TGTGCCAGCAGTTTAGCGGGGACTAGCGGCCATGAGCAGTTCTTC. The variable domain in full, completed from reference TRBV28 and TRBJ2-1, reads DVKVTQSSRYLVKRTGEKVFLECVQDMDHENMFWYRQDPGLGLRLIYFSYDVKMKEKGDIPEGYSVSREKKERFSLILESASTNQTSMYLCASSLAGTSGHEQFFGPGTRLTVL.

The rearrangement joins TRBV29-1 to TRBJ2-3, with 15 nucleotides matching TRBD2. CDR3 size: 17 residues. V gave up 1 base and J gave up 4 bases; unmatched junction bases: 6. Looked up from germline, CDR1 is SQVTM and CDR2 is ANQGSEA. The CDR3 region is CSVEGGLAGGSADTQYF. As DNA, the CDR3 is TGCAGCGTTGAAGGGGGACTAGCGGGAGGTTCCGCAGATACGCAGTATTTT.

The chain recombines TRBV6-5 with TRBJ2-7; TRBD2 agrees at 9 bases. In germline, CDR1 is MNHEY, CDR2 SVGAGI. V was pared by 7 bases and J by 6 bases, with 13 bases of the junction left unmatched. This CDR3 contains 15 residues. The CDR3 nucleotides read TGTGCCAGCAACACAAATAGCGGGAGAACCGGCGAGCAGTACTTC. It translates to CASNTNSGRTGEQYF.

A few counts support this clone. This chain uses TRBV13 with TRBJ1-1, with D unresolved. The CDR3 spans 14 residues. Germline CDR1 is PRHDT and CDR2 is FYEKMQ (reference sequence). V lost 3 bases, J lost 3 bases, and 11 bases lay in between. The CDR3 here is CASSFAKLDTEAFF. Here the CDR3 DNA reads TGTGCCAGCAGCTTTGCAAAACTCGACACTGAAGCTTTCTTT.

The rearrangement joins TRBV18 to TRBJ1-4; 9 bases map to TRBD1. The V gene end was trimmed by 6 bases and the J gene end by 9 bases; junction bases not matched to a gene: 5. The CDR3 consists of 13 residues. From germline, CDR1 is KGHSH and CDR2 LQKENI. The CDR3 spells CASSGTGWQKLFF. The CDR3 nucleotides are TGTGCCAGCTCCGGGACAGGGTGGCAAAAACTGTTTTTT.